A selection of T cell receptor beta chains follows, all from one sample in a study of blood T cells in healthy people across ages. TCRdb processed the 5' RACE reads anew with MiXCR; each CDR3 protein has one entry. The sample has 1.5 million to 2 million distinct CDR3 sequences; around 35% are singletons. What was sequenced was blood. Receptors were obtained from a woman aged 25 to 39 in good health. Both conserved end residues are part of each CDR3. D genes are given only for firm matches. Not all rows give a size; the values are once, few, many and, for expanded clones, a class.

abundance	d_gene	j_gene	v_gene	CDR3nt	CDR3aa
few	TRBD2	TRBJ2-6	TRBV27	TGTGCCAGCAGTTGGACCGGGACTAGCGAATCTGGGGCCAACGTCCTGACTTTC	CASSWTGTSESGANVLTF
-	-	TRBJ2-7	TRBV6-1	TGTGCCAGCAGTGAGTCCGAGGGGATCCTCTCCTACGAGCAGTACTTC	CASSESEGILSYEQYF
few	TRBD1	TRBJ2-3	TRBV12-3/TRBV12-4	TGTGCCAGCAGCTTTATACAGGGGTGGACAGATACGCAGTATTTT	CASSFIQGWTDTQYF
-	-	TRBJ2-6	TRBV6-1	TGTGCCAGCATGGGAGTGGGTGGGGCCAACGTCCTGACTTTC	CASMGVGGANVLTF
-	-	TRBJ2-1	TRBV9	TGTGTCAGCAGCGTAGGGATTATGGGGCCGTACAATGAGCAGTTCTTC	CVSSVGIMGPYNEQFF
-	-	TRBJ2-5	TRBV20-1	TGCAGTGCTACTGAAGGGCGCCCCCGCGGTGAGCAGTACTTC	CSATEGRPRGEQYF
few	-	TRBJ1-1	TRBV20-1	TGCAGTGCTAGTTTTCGGAACACTGAAGCTTTCTTT	CSASFRNTEAFF
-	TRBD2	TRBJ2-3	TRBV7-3	TGTGCCAGCAGCTCCCGGGGGGGGATTGGAGATACGCAGTATTTT	CASSSRGGIGDTQYF
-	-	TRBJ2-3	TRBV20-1	TGCAGTGCTAGAGAGATGCTGGCCAATACGCAGTATTTT	CSAREMLANTQYF
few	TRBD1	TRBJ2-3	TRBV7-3	TGTGCCAGCAGCTATACAGGGGGGACTAGCACAGATACGCAGTATTTT	CASSYTGGTSTDTQYF
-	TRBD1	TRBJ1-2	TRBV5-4	TGTGCCAGCAGCTTCAATGGACAGGGACCCTATGGCTACACCTTC	CASSFNGQGPYGYTF
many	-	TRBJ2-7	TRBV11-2	TGTGCCAGCAGCTTAGGAGGCTCCCCCACCTACGAGCAGTACTTC	CASSLGGSPTYEQYF
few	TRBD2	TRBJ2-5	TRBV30	TGTGCCTGTCTAGCGGGAGTTGGGAAGACCCAGTACTTC	CACLAGVGKTQYF
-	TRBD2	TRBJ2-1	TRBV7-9	TGTGCCAGCGCCGGGGGTGGGCTAGCGGGAGGAGAGCAGTTCTTC	CASAGGGLAGGEQFF
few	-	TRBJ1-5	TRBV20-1	TGCAGTGCTAAACAAGGACTCCAGCCCCAGCATTTT	CSAKQGLQPQHF
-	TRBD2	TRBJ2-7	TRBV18	TGTGCCAGTAGCCCTAGCGGGGGCGGTTCCTACGAGCAGTACTTC	CASSPSGGGSYEQYF
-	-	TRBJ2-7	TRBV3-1	TGTGCCAGCAGCCAAGGCTACAGGTCCTACGAGCAGTACTTC	CASSQGYRSYEQYF
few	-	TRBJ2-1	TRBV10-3	TGTGCCATCAGTGAGTCGGAGGGCAATGAGCAGTTCTTC	CAISESEGNEQFF
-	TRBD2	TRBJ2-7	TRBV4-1	TGCGCCAGCAGCGCAGCGGGGCTAGGCTCCTACGAGCAGTACTTC	CASSAAGLGSYEQYF
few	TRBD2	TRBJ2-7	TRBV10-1	TGCGCCACCGAGAATGGCGGGGGGCACTACGAGCAGTACTTC	CATENGGGHYEQYF
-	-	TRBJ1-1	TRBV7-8	TGTGCCAGCAGCTTATATGGGGCGGCGAACACTGAAGCTTTCTTT	CASSLYGAANTEAFF
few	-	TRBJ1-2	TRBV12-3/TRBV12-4	TGTGCCAGCAGTTTCGGAGGGGGTCCGTATGGCTACACCTTC	CASSFGGGPYGYTF
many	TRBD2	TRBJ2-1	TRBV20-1	TGCAGTGCTAGGGATAGCGGGGAGTACAATGAGCAGTTCTTC	CSARDSGEYNEQFF
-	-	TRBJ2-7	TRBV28	TGTGCCAGCAGCAACGGCCTGGTCCAGGGAATCTACGAGCAGTACTTC	CASSNGLVQGIYEQYF
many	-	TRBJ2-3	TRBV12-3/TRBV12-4	TGTGCCAGCAGTTCCGGGACACCCGGCACAGATACGCAGTATTTT	CASSSGTPGTDTQYF
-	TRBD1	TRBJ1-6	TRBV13	TGTGCCAGCAGCTTAGTACAGGGGGCCGAGCTCCACTTT	CASSLVQGAELHF
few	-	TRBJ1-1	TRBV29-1	TGCAGCACTGGGGGTGGTAATGGTGAAGCTTTCTTT	CSTGGGNGEAFF
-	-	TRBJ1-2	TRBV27	TGTGCCAGCAGAATTCGGGAGGGAGTTAACTATGGCTACACCTTC	CASRIREGVNYGYTF